Described below is a single TCR beta chain sequence and its context. The assay was immunoSEQ multiplex PCR, and TCRdb's table has in-frame clones only and misses some. The repertoire holds 640,000 or so clones, with about 89% as singletons. These data originate in a study of shared T cell receptors in the human thymus. Between the trimmed V and J ends, which lost 6 bases and 9 bases, there was a span of 18 bases. CDR3 length: 15 residues. Germline values: CDR1 LNHDA, CDR2 SQIVND (reference sequence). The same sample was also studied in work on human thymus T cells. Per that paper: Thymic samples were excised during corrective heart operations. Thymic and blood repertoires appeared to show biased V and J gene usage. Highly overlapping thymic repertoires in unrelated individuals were reported by related research.

This TCR derives from a boy younger than two with a congenital heart defect. This chain connects TRBV19 to TRBJ1-6; D is possibly TRBD1 (6 bases). The source material was thymocytes. The CDR3 spells CASSQPGHPFSPLHF. Here the CDR3 DNA reads TGTGCCAGTAGCCAACCGGGACACCCATTTTCACCCCTCCACTTT.